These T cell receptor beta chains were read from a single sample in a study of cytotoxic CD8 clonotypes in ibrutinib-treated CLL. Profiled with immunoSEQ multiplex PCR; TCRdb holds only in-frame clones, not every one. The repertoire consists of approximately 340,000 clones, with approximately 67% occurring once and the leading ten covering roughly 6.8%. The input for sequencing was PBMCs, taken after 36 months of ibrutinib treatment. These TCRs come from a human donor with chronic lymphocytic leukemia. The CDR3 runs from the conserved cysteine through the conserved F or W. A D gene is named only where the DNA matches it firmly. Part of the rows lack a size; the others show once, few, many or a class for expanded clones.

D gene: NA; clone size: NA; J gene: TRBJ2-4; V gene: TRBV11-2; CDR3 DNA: TGTGCCAGCAGCCGCGGTGGGATTCATCTGGAAAACATTCAGTACTTC; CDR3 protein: CASSRGGIHLENIQYF
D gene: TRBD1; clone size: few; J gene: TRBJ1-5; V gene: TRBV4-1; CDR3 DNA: TGCGCCAGCAGTCGGCAGGGGGCGCAGGGGCAGCCCCAGCATTTT; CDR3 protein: CASSRQGAQGQPQHF
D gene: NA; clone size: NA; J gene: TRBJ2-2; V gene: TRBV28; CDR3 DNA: TGTGCCAGCAGTTTATATCGCGGGGCGTACACCGGGGAGCTGTTTTTT; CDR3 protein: CASSLYRGAYTGELFF
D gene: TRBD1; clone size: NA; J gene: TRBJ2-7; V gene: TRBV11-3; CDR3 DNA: TGTGCCAGCAGCCGGGGGACAGGGGGTTCCGAGCAGTACTTC; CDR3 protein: CASSRGTGGSEQYF
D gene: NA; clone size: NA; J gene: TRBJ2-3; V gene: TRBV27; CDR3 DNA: TGTGCCAGCAGAACCTCGGGGGCCTACACAGATACGCAGTATTTT; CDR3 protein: CASRTSGAYTDTQYF
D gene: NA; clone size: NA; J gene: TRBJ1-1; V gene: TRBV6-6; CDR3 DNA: TGTGCCAGCAAGGAGACAGTTCCGTCAAACACTGAAGCTTTCTTT; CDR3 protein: CASKETVPSNTEAFF
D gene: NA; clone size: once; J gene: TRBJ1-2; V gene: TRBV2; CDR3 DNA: TGTGCCAGCAGTGAAGCAGACTATGGCTACACCTTC; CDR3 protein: CASSEADYGYTF
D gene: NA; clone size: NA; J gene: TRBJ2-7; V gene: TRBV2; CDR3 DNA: TGTGCCAGCAGGCGAACCTCCATAGTCGAGCAGTACTTC; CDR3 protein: CASRRTSIVEQYF
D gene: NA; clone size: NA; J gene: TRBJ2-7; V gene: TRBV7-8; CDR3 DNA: TGTGCCAGCAGCTTAGCAGGCCTCGGCCGGCTGCGGGAGCAGTACTTC; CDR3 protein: CASSLAGLGRLREQYF
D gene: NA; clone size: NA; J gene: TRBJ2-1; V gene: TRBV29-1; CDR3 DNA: TGCAGCGTTGAAAACAATGAGCAGTTCTTC; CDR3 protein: CSVENNEQFF
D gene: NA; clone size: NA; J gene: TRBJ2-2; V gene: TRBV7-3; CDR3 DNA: TGTGCCAGCAGCTTAGATTTATCCGGGGAGCTGTTTTTT; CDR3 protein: CASSLDLSGELFF
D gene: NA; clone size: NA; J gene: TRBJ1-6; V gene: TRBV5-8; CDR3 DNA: TGTGCCAGCAGTCTCTGGGGGGGAGTAATTTCACCCCTCCACTTT; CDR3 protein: CASSLWGGVISPLHF
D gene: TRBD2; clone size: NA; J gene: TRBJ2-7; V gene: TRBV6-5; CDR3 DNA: TGTGCCACCGGGAGGGGGAACGAGCAGTACTTC; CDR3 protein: CATGRGNEQYF
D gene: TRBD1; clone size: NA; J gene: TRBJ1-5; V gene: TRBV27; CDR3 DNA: TGTGCCAGCAGTTCCCTCGGACAGGGGCGCAATCAGCCCCAGCATTTT; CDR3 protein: CASSSLGQGRNQPQHF
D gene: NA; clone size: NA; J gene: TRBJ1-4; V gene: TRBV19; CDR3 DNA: TGTGCCAGTAGTATATGGCTAACTAATGAAAAACTGTTTTTT; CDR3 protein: CASSIWLTNEKLFF
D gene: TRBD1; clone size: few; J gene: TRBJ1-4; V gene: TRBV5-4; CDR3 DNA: TGTGCCAGCACCCGGGACAGGGATGAAAAACTGTTTTTT; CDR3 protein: CASTRDRDEKLFF
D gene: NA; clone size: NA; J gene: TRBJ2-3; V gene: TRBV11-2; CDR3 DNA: TGTGCCAGCAGCTTTCAATCTCTACGGCGGCGGGCCGACACAGATACGCAGTATTTT; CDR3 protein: CASSFQSLRRRADTDTQYF
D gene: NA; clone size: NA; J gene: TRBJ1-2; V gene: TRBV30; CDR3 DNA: TGTGCCTGGAGTGTACGTGCTAGGGGCGACCAGAACTATGGCTACACCTTC; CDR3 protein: CAWSVRARGDQNYGYTF
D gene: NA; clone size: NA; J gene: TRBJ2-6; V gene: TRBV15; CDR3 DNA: TGTGCCACCAGGGCAGCTGGGGCCAACGTCCTGACTTTC; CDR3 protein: CATRAAGANVLTF
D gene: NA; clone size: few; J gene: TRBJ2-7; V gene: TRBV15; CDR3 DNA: TGTGCCACCAGCAGAAACTCCTACGAGCAGTACTTC; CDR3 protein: CATSRNSYEQYF
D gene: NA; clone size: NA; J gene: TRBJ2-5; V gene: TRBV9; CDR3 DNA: TGTGCCAGCAGCGGGGGCCGTCAAGAGACCCAGTACTTC; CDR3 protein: CASSGGRQETQYF
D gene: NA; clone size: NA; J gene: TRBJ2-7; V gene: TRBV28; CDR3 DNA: TGTGCCAGCAGTTTATGGAACTACGAGCAGTACTTC; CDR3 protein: CASSLWNYEQYF
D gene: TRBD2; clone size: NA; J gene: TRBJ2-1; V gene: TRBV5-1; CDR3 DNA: TGCGCCAGCAGCTTGGACGGGACTACCCTCTTCTTC; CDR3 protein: CASSLDGTTLFF
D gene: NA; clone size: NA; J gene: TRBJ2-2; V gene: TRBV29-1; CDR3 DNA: TGCAGCGTTCCCCGACCGGGCACCGGGGAGCTGTTTTTT; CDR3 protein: CSVPRPGTGELFF
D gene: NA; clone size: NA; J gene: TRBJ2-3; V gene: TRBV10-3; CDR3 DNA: TGTGCCATCAGTGAGTCTACCGGGGGGCCTAGCACAGATACGCAGTATTTT; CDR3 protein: CAISESTGGPSTDTQYF
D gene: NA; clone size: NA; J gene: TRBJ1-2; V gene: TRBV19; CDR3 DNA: TGTGCCAGTAGTCTCGTCGTACTAAACAGGGATGGCTACACCTTC; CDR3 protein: CASSLVVLNRDGYTF
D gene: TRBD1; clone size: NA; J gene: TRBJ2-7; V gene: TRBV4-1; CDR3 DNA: TGCGCCAGCAGCCAGTCTGGACAGGGGGCCTACGAGCAGTACTTC; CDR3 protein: CASSQSGQGAYEQYF
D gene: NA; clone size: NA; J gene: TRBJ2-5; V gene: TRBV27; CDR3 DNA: TGTGCCAGCAGTTTACGACGGGAATCTTGGCAGACCCAGTACTTC; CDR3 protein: CASSLRRESWQTQYF
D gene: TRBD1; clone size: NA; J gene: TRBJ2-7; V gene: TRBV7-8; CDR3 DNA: TGTGCCAGCAGCTCTTCGACTGGGACAGCCTACGAGCAGTACTTC; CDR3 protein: CASSSSTGTAYEQYF
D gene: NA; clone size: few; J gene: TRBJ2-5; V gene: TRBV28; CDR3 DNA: TGTGCCAGCAGTGACCCTGGGTCTGAAGAGACCCAGTACTTC; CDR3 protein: CASSDPGSEETQYF
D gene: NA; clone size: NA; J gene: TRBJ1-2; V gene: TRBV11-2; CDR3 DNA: TGTGCCAGCAGCTTATCCCCCAGGCCTCGTGACTATGGCTACACCTTC; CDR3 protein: CASSLSPRPRDYGYTF
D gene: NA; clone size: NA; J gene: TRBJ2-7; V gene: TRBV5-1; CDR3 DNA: TGCGCCAGCAGCTTACAATTCCCGGGACGGGGAACCTACGAGCAGTACTTC; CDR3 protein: CASSLQFPGRGTYEQYF
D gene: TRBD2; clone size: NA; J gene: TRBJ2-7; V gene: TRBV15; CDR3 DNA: TGTGCCACCAGCAGTATCAAACTAGCGGGGCACTACGAGCAGTACTTC; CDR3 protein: CATSSIKLAGHYEQYF
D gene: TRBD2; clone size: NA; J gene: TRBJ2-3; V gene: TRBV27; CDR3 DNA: TGTGCCAGCACCAAGGGGGGACTAGCGGGCACAGATACGCAGTATTTT; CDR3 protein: CASTKGGLAGTDTQYF
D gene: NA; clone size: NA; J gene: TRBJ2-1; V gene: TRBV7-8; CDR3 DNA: TGTGCCAGCAGCCGGTACAATGAGCAGTTCTTC; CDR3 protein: CASSRYNEQFF
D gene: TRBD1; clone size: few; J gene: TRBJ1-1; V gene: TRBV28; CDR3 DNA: TGTGCCATTCAGTTTCCCGACAGGGTCGGCTCTGAAGCTTTCTTT; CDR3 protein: CAIQFPDRVGSEAFF
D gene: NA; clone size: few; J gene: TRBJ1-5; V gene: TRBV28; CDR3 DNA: TGTGCCAGCAGTTCCCTCTTGTTTGGGGGCAATCAGCCCCAGCATTTT; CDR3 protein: CASSSLLFGGNQPQHF
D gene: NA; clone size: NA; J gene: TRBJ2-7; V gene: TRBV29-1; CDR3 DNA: TGCAGCGTTGGAAGCCGGAACAACCCCTACGAGCAGTACTTC; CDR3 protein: CSVGSRNNPYEQYF
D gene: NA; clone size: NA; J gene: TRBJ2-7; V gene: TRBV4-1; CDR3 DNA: TGCGCCAGCAGCCAAGAATGGGCCAAGCAGCAGTACTTC; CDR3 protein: CASSQEWAKQQYF
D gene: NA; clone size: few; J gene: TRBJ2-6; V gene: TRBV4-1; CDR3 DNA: TGCGCCAGCAGCCAGGGTAAGGGCTCTGGGGCCAACGTCCTGACTTTC; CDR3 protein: CASSQGKGSGANVLTF
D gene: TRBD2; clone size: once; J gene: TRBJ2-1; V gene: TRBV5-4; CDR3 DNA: TGTGCCAGCAGCTTGGGGTCTAGCGGGAGTGGGACAAAGCAGTTCTTC; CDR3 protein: CASSLGSSGSGTKQFF
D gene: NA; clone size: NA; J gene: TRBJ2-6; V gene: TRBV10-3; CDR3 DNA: TGTGCCATCAGCTCACGGAGCTCTGGGGCCAACGTCCTGACTTTC; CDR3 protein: CAISSRSSGANVLTF
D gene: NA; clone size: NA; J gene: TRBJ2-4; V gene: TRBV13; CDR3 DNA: TGTGCCAGCAGCCTATACGTAAAAACAGGAGTGAAAAACATTCAGTACTTC; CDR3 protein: CASSLYVKTGVKNIQYF
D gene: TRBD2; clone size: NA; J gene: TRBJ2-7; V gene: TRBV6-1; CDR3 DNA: TGTGCCAGCAGTGAACCGGGAGGTGGTGGGTACGAGCAGTACTTC; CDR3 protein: CASSEPGGGGYEQYF
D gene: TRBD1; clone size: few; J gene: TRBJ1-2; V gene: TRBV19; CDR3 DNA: TGTGCCAGTAGGGCACAGGGGAAGGATGGCTACACCTTC; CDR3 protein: CASRAQGKDGYTF
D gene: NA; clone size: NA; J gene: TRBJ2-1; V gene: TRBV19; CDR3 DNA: TGTGCCAGTGCGAGCCTCGCGTCTTATGGCAATGAGCAGTTCTTC; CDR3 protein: CASASLASYGNEQFF
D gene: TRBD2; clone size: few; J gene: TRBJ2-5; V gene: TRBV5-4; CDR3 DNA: TGTGCCAGCAGCTTGGTTGGGGGAGGGCCTCGGGAGACCCAGTACTTC; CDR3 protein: CASSLVGGGPRETQYF
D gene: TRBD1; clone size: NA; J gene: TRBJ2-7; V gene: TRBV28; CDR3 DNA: TGTGCCAGTGCTCCCGACAGGGACACCTACGAGCAGTACTTC; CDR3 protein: CASAPDRDTYEQYF
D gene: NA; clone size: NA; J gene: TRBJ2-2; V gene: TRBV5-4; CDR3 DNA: TGTGCCAGCAGCTTTGTCGGGTCCTGGGAGCTGTTTTTT; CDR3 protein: CASSFVGSWELFF
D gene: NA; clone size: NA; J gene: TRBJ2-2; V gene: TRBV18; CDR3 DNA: TGTGCCAGCTCACCGGAAACAGGGAACACCGGGGAGCTGTTTTTT; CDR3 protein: CASSPETGNTGELFF
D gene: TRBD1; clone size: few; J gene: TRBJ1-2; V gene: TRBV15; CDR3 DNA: TGTGCCACCAGCAGAGGGGGACAGCGTAACTATGGCTACACCTTC; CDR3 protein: CATSRGGQRNYGYTF
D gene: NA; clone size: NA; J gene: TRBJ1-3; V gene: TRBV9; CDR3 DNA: TGTGCCAGCAGCGCAGGACAGTCTGGAAACACCATATATTTT; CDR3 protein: CASSAGQSGNTIYF
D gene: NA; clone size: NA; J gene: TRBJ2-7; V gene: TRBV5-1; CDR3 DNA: TGCGCCAGCAGCTTGGTAGCACATGTATACGAGCAGTACTTC; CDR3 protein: CASSLVAHVYEQYF
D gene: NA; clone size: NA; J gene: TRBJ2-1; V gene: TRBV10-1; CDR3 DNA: TGCGCCAGCAGTGAGGGGTCGGGTGAGCAGTTCTTC; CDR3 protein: CASSEGSGEQFF
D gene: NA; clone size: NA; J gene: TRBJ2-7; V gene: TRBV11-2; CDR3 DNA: TGTGCCAGCAGCTTAAACGTTCGCTCCTACGAGCAGTACTTC; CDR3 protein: CASSLNVRSYEQYF
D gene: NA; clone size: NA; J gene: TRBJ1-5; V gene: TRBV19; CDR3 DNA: TGTGCCAGTAGTATAGTCCATCTACAGCCCCAGCATTTT; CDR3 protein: CASSIVHLQPQHF
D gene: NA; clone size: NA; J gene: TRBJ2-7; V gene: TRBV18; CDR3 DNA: TGTGCCAGCTCACCGACAGACAAGCTATACTACGAGCAGTACTTC; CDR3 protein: CASSPTDKLYYEQYF
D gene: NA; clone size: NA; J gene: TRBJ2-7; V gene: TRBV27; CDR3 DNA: TGTGCCAGCAGTTCCTTCGAGAGATCCTACGAGCAGTACTTC; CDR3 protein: CASSSFERSYEQYF